This passage covers 3 T cell receptor beta chains from one sample sequenced in a study of OX40 agonist ivuxolimab in advanced cancers. The library was built by means of the immunoSEQ multiplex PCR assay. As stored in TCRdb, this immuneACCESS dataset retains in-frame rearrangements with V and J assigned. A fraction of the clones does not appear; measured against another copy, unresolved V genes explain less than half of the discrepancy, and the remainder lacks a known reason. Present in this sample are 65,000 to 90,000 clones, about 89% of which were seen just once. More than 7% of the sample comes from the top ten. The material was CD4+ or CD8+ T cells sorted from blood, obtained in a trial of the OX40 agonist ivuxolimab. These TCRs come from an adult with an advanced solid tumor such as melanoma, head and neck, liver or kidney cancer.

This sequence joins TRBV30 and TRBJ1-5; possibly TRBD1 for D (6 bases). The ends were cut back, 1 base at V and 3 bases at J, with 13 bases in the middle. Germline CDR1 is GTSNPN and CDR2 is SVGIG (reference sequence). The CDR3 totals 15 residues. In DNA, the CDR3 is TGTGCCTGGAGTGAAGTGGGACAATTCAATCAGCCCCAGCATTTT. Residues: CAWSEVGQFNQPQHF.

V is TRBV11-3 and J is TRBJ2-1, with 7 bases fitting TRBD1. Per germline, CDR1 SGHNT and CDR2 YENEEA. This CDR3 has 15 amino acids. V lost 5 bases, J lost 9 bases, and 13 bases stayed unmatched. As DNA, the CDR3 is TGTGCCAGCAGCATAGCAAGGACAGGCTTTCCTGAGCAGTTCTTC. Its protein product is CASSIARTGFPEQFF.

This CDR3 is CASRKRDSSNQPQHF. CDR3 in DNA: TGTGCCAGTAGGAAGAGAGACAGTAGCAATCAGCCCCAGCATTTT. The chain combines TRBV19 with TRBJ1-5; tentatively, D is TRBD1 (5 bases). CDR3 length: 15 amino acids. The germline gives CDR1 LNHDA, CDR2 SQIVND (reference sequence). The ends were cut back, 6 bases at V and 0 bases at J, with 12 bases in the middle.